This T cell receptor (beta chain) was identified in a study of OX40 agonist ivuxolimab in advanced cancers. Per the germline V gene, CDR1 is LNHDA and CDR2 is SQIVND (reference sequence). The V and J ends lost 1 base and 0 bases respectively, with 7 bases between them. The CDR3 runs 14 residues. Profiled with immunoSEQ multiplex PCR; TCRdb holds only in-frame clones, not every one. The sample lists 70,000 to 95,000 clones, roughly 84% occurring once. This TCR came from an adult with an advanced solid tumor such as melanoma, head and neck, liver or kidney cancer. This material consisted of CD4+ or CD8+ T cells sorted from blood, taken in a trial of the OX40 agonist ivuxolimab. The chain employs TRBV19 and TRBJ2-7; maybe TRBD1 (6 bases). CDR3 sequence: CASSIGQVSYEQYF. CDR3 in DNA: TGTGCCAGTAGTATAGGACAGGTCTCCTACGAGCAGTACTTC.